This T cell receptor (beta chain) comes out of a study of T cell repertoires in cytomegalovirus infection. Study overall: Through public TCR beta signatures, both CMV infection and matching HLA type were indicated. Broader study findings: Clonotype analysis showed dominance of the ex vivo response by HLA-C-restricted CMV-specific TCR beta clonotypes. People with CMV and the relevant HLA were identified by cumulative public TCR beta family frequency.

About this clonotype: Antigen: not known. Since the CDR3 does not end with the conserved phenylalanine or tryptophan, this likely comes from a read error. It is unclear where the CDR3 begins or ends on the DNA, so no DNA is shown, and the CDR3 is as TCRdb lists it.

TCRdb passed the reads through MiXCR, listing each CDR3 protein once. The sample records 680,000 or so distinct CDR3 sequences, 35% being singletons. Germline CDR1 reads LNHDA; CDR2 reads SQIVND (reference sequence). The CDR3 has 16 amino acids, counting both end residues. This rearrangement joins TRBV19 to TRBJ2-1. This receptor was taken from a human donor in good health (CMV status not recorded). Some clones in this sample may be carry-over from other donors' samples. Sequences were obtained from PBMCs. CDR3 residues: CASRFRSGNSYNEQLL.